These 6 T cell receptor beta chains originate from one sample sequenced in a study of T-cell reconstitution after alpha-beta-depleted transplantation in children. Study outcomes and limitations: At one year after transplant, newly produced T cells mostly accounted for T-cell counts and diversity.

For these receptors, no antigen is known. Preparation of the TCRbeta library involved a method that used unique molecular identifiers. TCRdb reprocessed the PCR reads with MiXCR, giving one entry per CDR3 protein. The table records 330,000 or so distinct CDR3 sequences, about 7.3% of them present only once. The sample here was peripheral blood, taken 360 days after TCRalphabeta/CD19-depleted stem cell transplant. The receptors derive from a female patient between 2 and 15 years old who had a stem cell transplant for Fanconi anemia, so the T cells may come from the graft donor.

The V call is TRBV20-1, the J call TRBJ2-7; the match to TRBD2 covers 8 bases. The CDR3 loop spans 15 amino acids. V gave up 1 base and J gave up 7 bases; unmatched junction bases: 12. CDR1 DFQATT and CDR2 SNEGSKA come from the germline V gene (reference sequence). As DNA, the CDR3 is TGCAGTGCTAGAGCGAGCGGGGGTCCTACGGGGGAGCAGTACGTC. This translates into CSARASGGPTGEQYV.

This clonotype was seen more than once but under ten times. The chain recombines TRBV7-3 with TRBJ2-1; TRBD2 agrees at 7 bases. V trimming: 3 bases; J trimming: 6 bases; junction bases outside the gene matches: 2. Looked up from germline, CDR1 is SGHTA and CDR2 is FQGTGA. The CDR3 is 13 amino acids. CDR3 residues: CASSFGGVNEQFF. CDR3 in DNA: TGTGCCAGCAGCTTTGGGGGGGTCAATGAGCAGTTCTTC. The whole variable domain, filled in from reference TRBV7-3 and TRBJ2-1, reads GAGVSQTPSNKVTEKGKYVELRCDPISGHTALYWYRQSLGQGPEFLIYFQGTGAADDSGLPNDRFFAVRPEGSVSTLKIQRTERGDSAVYLCASSFGGVNEQFFGPGTRLTVL.

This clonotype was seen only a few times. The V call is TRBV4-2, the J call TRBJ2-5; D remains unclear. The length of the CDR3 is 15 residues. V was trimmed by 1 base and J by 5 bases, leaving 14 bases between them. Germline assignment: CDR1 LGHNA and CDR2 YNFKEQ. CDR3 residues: CASSQVRQLGETQYF. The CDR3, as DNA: TGTGCCAGCAGCCAAGTAAGGCAATTGGGGGAGACCCAGTACTTC.

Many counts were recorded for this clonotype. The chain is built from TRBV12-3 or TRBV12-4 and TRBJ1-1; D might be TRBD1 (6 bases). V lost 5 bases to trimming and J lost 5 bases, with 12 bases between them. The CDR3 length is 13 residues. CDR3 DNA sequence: TGTGCCAGCAGTCAACAGGGTCTAACTGAAGCTTTCTTT. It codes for CASSQQGLTEAFF.

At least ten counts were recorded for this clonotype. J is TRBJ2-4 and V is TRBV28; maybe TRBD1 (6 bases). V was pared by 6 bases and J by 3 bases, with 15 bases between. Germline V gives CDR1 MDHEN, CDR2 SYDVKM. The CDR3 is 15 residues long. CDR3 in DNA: TGTGCCAGCAGGGACAGATTTTTCGTCAAAAACATTCAGTACTTC. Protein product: CASRDRFFVKNIQYF. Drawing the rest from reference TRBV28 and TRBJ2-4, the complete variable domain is DVKVTQSSRYLVKRTGEKVFLECVQDMDHENMFWYRQDPGLGLRLIYFSYDVKMKEKGDIPEGYSVSREKKERFSLILESASTNQTSMYLCASRDRFFVKNIQYFGAGTRLSVL.

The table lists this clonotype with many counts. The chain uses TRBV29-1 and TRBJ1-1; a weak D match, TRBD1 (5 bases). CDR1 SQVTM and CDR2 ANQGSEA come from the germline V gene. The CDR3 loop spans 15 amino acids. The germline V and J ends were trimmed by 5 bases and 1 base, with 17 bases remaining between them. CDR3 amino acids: CSVRSGTSANTEAFF. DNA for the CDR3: TGCAGCGTTCGCTCCGGGACGTCAGCGAACACTGAAGCTTTCTTT.